The 23 T cell receptor beta chains below come from one sample, sequenced in a study of CD8 T cells in ankylosing spondylitis. Each CDR3 protein is one row after TCRdb ran MiXCR on the 5' RACE reads. The top ten clones hold over 20% of a sample with roughly 220,000 distinct CDR3 sequences, under 12% of them seen once. The sequencing sample was made of blood, either unsorted or a sorted T cell fraction (not recorded which). These receptors originate from a male donor with ankylosing spondylitis or in good health (not recorded which).

This clonotype was seen at least ten times. The chain links TRBV7-3 to TRBJ2-7, with 8 bases that match TRBD1. V lost 2 bases to trimming and J lost 3 bases; unmatched junction nucleotides: 6. This CDR3 has 15 amino acids. Germline V gene data show CDR1 as SGHTA and CDR2 as FQGTGA. The CDR3 DNA reads as TGTGCCAGCAGCTTAGCCCCGGGACAGGTCTACGAGCAGTACTTC. Translated, it gives CASSLAPGQVYEQYF.

The V and J genes are TRBV28 and TRBJ2-5; D is ambiguous. CDR3 size: 12 residues. Trimming took 6 bases from V and 5 from J, leaving 10 bases between them. Per the germline V gene, CDR1 is MDHEN and CDR2 is SYDVKM. CDR3 sequence: CASSFRRETQYF. The CDR3 DNA sequence: TGTGCCAGCAGCTTCCGTCGGGAGACCCAGTACTTC.

This clonotype has at least ten counts. The chain employs TRBV12-3 or TRBV12-4 and TRBJ2-1; 9 nucleotides line up with TRBD2. The ends lost 3 bases at V and 10 bases at J; junction bases unmatched: 1. This CDR3 region has 12 residues. The CDR3 bases are TGTGCCAGCAGTTTCACTAGCGGGGAGCAGTTCTTC. Translated: CASSFTSGEQFF.

This clonotype was counted many times. V gene TRBV15 combines with J gene TRBJ2-1; 10 bases align to TRBD2. Germline trimming cut 3 bases from V and 1 base from J; bases unmatched to any gene: 6. The CDR3 consists of 17 residues. In germline, CDR1 is LNHNV, CDR2 YYDKDF (reference sequence). CDR3 amino acids: CATSSPRTSGSYNEQFF. For the CDR3, the DNA is TGTGCCACCAGCAGCCCGAGGACTAGCGGATCCTACAATGAGCAGTTCTTC.

To note about this clonotype: A read error may produce the germline difference seen at one junction end. The rearrangement joins TRBV7-6 to TRBJ2-2, with TRBD2 matching over 13 bases. Germline values: CDR1 SGHVS, CDR2 FNYEAQ. The CDR3 has 20 residues. The CDR3 is CACSRNPRGLAGENTGELFF. CDR3 DNA: TGTGCCTGCAGCCGAAACCCTCGAGGACTAGCGGGGGAAAACACCGGGGAGCTGTTTTTT.

There are many counts of this clonotype. This chain joins TRBV12-3 or TRBV12-4 and TRBJ1-3; D gene unclear. V was cut by 8 bases and J by 0 bases, with 14 bases left in between. The CDR3 spans 15 residues. The CDR3 region is CASPSGSASGNTIYF. The CDR3 coding sequence is TGTGCCAGCCCGTCTGGCTCGGCCTCTGGAAACACCATATATTTT.

This clonotype was recorded many times. This chain links TRBV20-1 with TRBJ2-3, with 8 bases that match TRBD2. V gave up 0 bases and J gave up 6 bases; unmatched junction bases: 5. Per the germline V gene, CDR1 is DFQATT and CDR2 is SNEGSKA (reference sequence). The CDR3 has 14 amino acids. The CDR3 sequence is CSARDRGGGDTQYF. The CDR3 DNA reads as TGCAGTGCTAGAGACCGGGGGGGCGGGGATACGCAGTATTTT.

This clonotype was seen many times. J is TRBJ2-5 and V is TRBV25-1; tentatively, D is TRBD1 or TRBD2 (6 bases each). Germline CDR1 and CDR2: MGHDK and SYGVNS. This CDR3 is built from 15 residues. V gave up 2 bases and J gave up 4 bases, with 14 bases separating them. The CDR3 region is CASSEPGGRVETQYF. The CDR3 nucleotides are TGTGCCAGCAGTGAACCTGGGGGGCGGGTAGAGACCCAGTACTTC. Using reference TRBV25-1 and TRBJ2-5 for the parts outside the CDR3, the full variable domain is EADIYQTPRYLVIGTGKKITLECSQTMGHDKMYWYQQDPGMELHLIHYSYGVNSTEKGDLSSESTVSRIRTEHFPLTLESARPSHTSQYLCASSEPGGRVETQYFGPGTRLLVL.

This clonotype was counted only a few times. V is TRBV7-2 and J is TRBJ1-2; D is undetermined. The CDR3 has 14 residues. Trimming took 3 bases from V and 6 from J, leaving 14 bases between them. Germline values: CDR1 SGHTA, CDR2 FQGNSA. CDR3 in amino acids: CASSLDGPPDGYTF. The CDR3 DNA follows: TGTGCCAGCAGCTTGGACGGCCCCCCTGATGGCTACACCTTC.

Regarding this clonotype: A much larger clone sits a single nucleotide away, making a read error possible. V gene TRBV5-6 combines with J gene TRBJ1-2; 9 nucleotides align to TRBD1. CDR3 length: 15 residues. Germline V lookup: CDR1 SGHDT, CDR2 YYEEEE. CDR3 in DNA: TGTGCCAGCAGCCCGGGACAGGGTGTGAACTATGGCTGCACCTTC. Translated, it gives CASSPGQGVNYGCTF.

This clonotype came up many times. The V and J genes are TRBV5-1 and TRBJ1-4; D is unresolved. CDR3 length: 15 residues. Germline CDR1 is SGHRS and CDR2 is YFSETQ. V was shortened by 0 bases and J by 5 bases, with 11 bases between the two germline ends. CDR3 amino acids: CASSLERVGNEKLFF. The DNA for the CDR3 is TGCGCCAGCAGCTTGGAGAGGGTTGGAAATGAAAAACTGTTTTTT.

The chain couples TRBV14 to TRBJ2-5; weak D call: TRBD1 (6 bases). V gave up 2 bases and J gave up 7 bases, with 14 bases separating them. The CDR3 extends over 14 amino acids. Germline values: CDR1 SGHDN, CDR2 FVKESK. The CDR3 loop reads CASSQQQGLGTQYF. In nucleotides, the CDR3 is TGTGCCAGCAGCCAACAACAGGGATTGGGGACCCAGTACTTC.

Many counts were recorded for this clonotype. This chain connects TRBV20-1 to TRBJ2-7; D is perhaps TRBD2 (7 bases). Between the trimmed V and J ends, which lost 6 bases and 0 bases, there was a span of 15 bases. The CDR3 covers 14 residues. Germline loops: CDR1 DFQATT, CDR2 SNEGSKA (reference sequence). CDR3 sequence (DNA): TGCAGTGCACGCGGGGGCCTCAGCTCCTACGAGCAGTACTTC. As protein: CSARGGLSSYEQYF.

The sample holds many counts of this clonotype. The chain carries TRBV14 and TRBJ2-1; 10 positions match TRBD2. Trimming took 6 bases from V and 9 from J; bases not matched to a gene: 8. Germline-derived CDR1 and CDR2 are SGHDN and FVKESK. This CDR3 has 14 amino acids. The CDR3 loop reads CASRRLAGTGEQFF. Here the CDR3 DNA reads TGTGCCAGCAGGCGACTAGCGGGTACAGGTGAGCAGTTCTTC.

This clonotype was seen repeatedly, ten times or more. This chain links TRBV5-1 with TRBJ2-5, with D possibly TRBD1 on 6 matching bases. The CDR3 contains 14 residues. Germline values: CDR1 SGHRS, CDR2 YFSETQ. The germline V and J ends were trimmed by 4 bases and 1 base, with 11 bases remaining between them. CDR3 residues: CASSADSTQETQYF. DNA of the CDR3: TGCGCCAGCAGCGCGGACAGTACCCAAGAGACCCAGTACTTC.

The genes are TRBV5-6 and TRBJ1-5, with TRBD1 identical over 9 bases. This CDR3 is 16 amino acids long. From germline, CDR1 is SGHDT and CDR2 YYEEEE. The V and J ends lost 2 bases and 5 bases, in that order; junction bases with no gene match: 8. This CDR3 reads CASSFVGQGGDQPQHF. Here the CDR3 DNA reads TGTGCCAGCAGCTTTGTGGGACAGGGTGGGGATCAGCCCCAGCATTTT. The whole variable domain, filled in from reference TRBV5-6 and TRBJ1-5, reads DAGVTQSPTHLIKTRGQQVTLRCSPKSGHDTVSWYQQALGQGPQFIFQYYEEEERQRGNFPDRFSGHQFPNYSSELNVNALLLGDSALYLCASSFVGQGGDQPQHFGDGTRLSIL.

There are a few counts of this clonotype. This chain links TRBV15 with TRBJ2-3; TRBD1 aligns across 12 bases. J was trimmed by 0 bases and V by 1 base; bases with no gene match: 5. The CDR3 sequence is 18 residues long. Germline CDR1 reads LNHNV; CDR2 reads YYDKDF (reference sequence). CDR3 nucleotides: TGTGCCACCAGCAGAGGGGACAGGGGGCCTTATAGCACAGATACGCAGTATTTT. Protein: CATSRGDRGPYSTDTQYF.

This clonotype was counted only a few times. Relative to the germline gene, one junction end is altered; a read error may explain this. The CDR3 coding sequence is TGTACCAGCAGGAAAAGTACTAGCGGGTTCTACTCTGGGGCCAACGTCCTGACTTTC. It encodes CTSRKSTSGFYSGANVLTF. The V and J genes are TRBV6-4 and TRBJ2-6; 9 nucleotides agree with TRBD2. There are 19 residues in the CDR3. CDR1 MRHNA and CDR2 SNTAGT come from the germline V gene.

This clonotype has ten or more counts. V and J are TRBV28 and TRBJ1-2, with D hard to call. Germline V lookup: CDR1 MDHEN, CDR2 SYDVKM. V shed 3 bases and J shed 3 bases, with 14 bases lying between them. The CDR3 runs 15 residues. CDR3 protein: CASSFIEQSYYGYTF. Written as DNA, the CDR3 is TGTGCCAGCAGTTTCATCGAACAGTCTTACTATGGCTACACCTTC.

The V and J genes are TRBV11-2 and TRBJ2-3; D possibly corresponds to TRBD2 (7 bases). CDR1 is SGHAT, CDR2 FQNNGV, per germline. Trimming cost V 0 bases and J 4 bases, with 20 bases left between them. The CDR3 loop spans 18 amino acids. In DNA form, the CDR3 reads TGTGCCAGCAGCTTAGAGGGCCTAGTGGGGGGGCAACCAGATACGCAGTATTTT. This gives the protein CASSLEGLVGGQPDTQYF.

This clonotype has a handful of counts. The J gene is TRBJ1-6, the V gene TRBV24-1; TRBD1 aligns across 11 bases. The V gene's germline CDR1 is KGHDR and CDR2 SFDVKD. V lost 0 bases to trimming and J lost 2 bases; unmatched junction nucleotides: 14. The CDR3 runs to 22 residues. The CDR3 nucleotides read TGTGCCACCAGTGATTTGGCCCCTGGACAGGGGGCCGACGAGACCTATAATTCACCCCTCCACTTT. This codes for CATSDLAPGQGADETYNSPLHF.

This sequence joins TRBV14 and TRBJ1-4, with a weak D call TRBD1 (5 bases). Trimming shortened V by 3 bases and J by 7 bases, and 15 bases separated the two germline ends. From germline, CDR1 is SGHDN and CDR2 FVKESK. The CDR3 loop spans 15 amino acids. The CDR3 spells CASSQGGPVREKLFF. The CDR3 DNA follows: TGTGCCAGCAGCCAGGGGGGACCCGTCCGTGAAAAACTGTTTTTT. The full variable domain, in which reference TRBV14 and TRBJ1-4 provide the parts outside the CDR3, is EAGVTQFPSHSVIEKGQTVTLRCDPISGHDNLYWYRRVMGKEIKFLLHFVKESKQDESGMPNNRFLAERTGGTYSTLKVQPAELEDSGVYFCASSQGGPVREKLFFGSGTQLSVL.

This chain links TRBV20-1 with TRBJ2-3; 8 nucleotides agree with TRBD1. J was trimmed by 0 bases and V by 6 bases; bases with no gene match: 8. Germline V gene lookup returns CDR1 DFQATT and CDR2 SNEGSKA (reference sequence). This CDR3 comprises 15 residues. The CDR3 DNA reads as TGCAGTGCCCAGACCCGGGACAGGAGCACAGATACGCAGTATTTT. Amino acid sequence: CSAQTRDRSTDTQYF.